The 14 T cell receptor beta chains below were found in one sample sequenced in a study of neurological immune-mediated disorders. From the 5' RACE reads, TCRdb called clonotypes with MiXCR, one entry per CDR3 protein. The sample lists some 65,000 distinct CDR3 sequences, 3.5% to 4.5% occurring once. Source material: PBMCs. The receptor source for this set is a man aged 50 or older with multiple sclerosis.

The table lists this clonotype with many counts. This chain connects TRBV12-3 or TRBV12-4 to TRBJ1-1, with 7 bases fitting TRBD1. The CDR3 runs to 17 residues. Trimming removed 6 bases from V and 1 base from J; junction bases left unmatched: 14. The CDR3 is CASRSRGGQIQNTEAFF. DNA for the CDR3: TGTGCCAGCAGATCCCGGGGGGGACAGATTCAGAACACTGAAGCTTTCTTT.

This clonotype was recorded many times. The V and J genes are TRBV7-8 and TRBJ2-1; the match to TRBD2 covers 12 bases. V shed 6 bases, J shed 4 bases, and the junction held 4 bases outside the gene matches. Germline values: CDR1 SGHVS, CDR2 FQNEAQ. The CDR3 is 15 residues long. DNA of the CDR3: TGTGCCAGCAGTCCTAGCGGGGGGGTTTACAATGAGCAGTTCTTC. Translated, it gives CASSPSGGVYNEQFF.

This clonotype showed up many times. The gene calls are TRBV20-1 and TRBJ1-1; D is uncertain. The CDR3 has 13 amino acids. Germline CDR1 DFQATT, CDR2 SNEGSKA (reference sequence). Trimming removed 3 bases at V and 2 bases at J, with 10 bases between. CDR3 in amino acids: CSASRRLNTEAFF. The CDR3 DNA reads as TGCAGTGCTAGCCGGCGGCTAAACACTGAAGCTTTCTTT.

V usage is TRBV4-1 and J usage is TRBJ1-1, with D unresolved. This CDR3 has 14 residues. Trimming stripped 0 bases from V and 6 bases from J, with 11 bases between. Germline V gives CDR1 MGHRA, CDR2 YSYEKL. Here the CDR3 DNA reads TGCGCCAGCAGCCAAGACCGGAGGATCTCTGAAGCTTTCTTT. As protein: CASSQDRRISEAFF.

This clonotype was seen at least ten times. The rearrangement links TRBV4-1 to TRBJ1-6; no clear D gene. CDR1 is MGHRA and CDR2 is YSYEKL in the germline V gene. CDR3 length: 13 amino acids. V lost 8 bases and J 7 bases, leaving 12 bases between the germline ends. As DNA, the CDR3 is TGCGCCAGCGGTTACAATGGGAATTCACCCCTCCACTTT. This gives the protein CASGYNGNSPLHF.

This clonotype came up many times. The chain combines TRBV7-6 with TRBJ2-4; weak D call: TRBD2 (5 bases). The CDR3 has 13 amino acids. Germline loops: CDR1 SGHVS, CDR2 FNYEAQ. V gave up 1 base and J gave up 12 bases, with 13 bases separating them. This chain's CDR3 is CASSLGSQRSQYF. The CDR3 bases are TGTGCCAGCAGCTTAGGGTCCCAGCGGAGTCAGTACTTC.

The chain links TRBV10-3 to TRBJ2-3; 7 nucleotides match TRBD1. The trim removed 2 bases at V and 6 bases at J, leaving 11 bases unmatched. CDR3 length equals 16 residues. The germline V gene encodes CDR1 ENHRY and CDR2 SYGVKD. CDR3 amino acids: CAISEGISGQVDTQYF. The CDR3, as DNA: TGTGCCATCAGTGAGGGTATCAGCGGACAGGTCGATACGCAGTATTTT.

The chain recombines TRBV20-1 with TRBJ1-2; D is possibly TRBD1 (6 bases). V dropped 5 bases and J dropped 6 bases, with 10 bases sitting between them. The CDR3 length is 11 residues. Germline V gene sequence: CDR1 DFQATT, CDR2 SNEGSKA (reference sequence). The CDR3: CSAPKGDGYTF. CDR3 sequence (DNA): TGCAGTGCTCCAAAGGGGGATGGCTACACCTTC.

This clonotype appeared many times. V and J are TRBV5-1 and TRBJ2-1; D possibly corresponds to TRBD1 (5 bases). The CDR3 runs 11 residues. Germline-derived CDR1 and CDR2 are SGHRS and YFSETQ. Trimming cost V 2 bases and J 15 bases, with 12 bases left between them. DNA of the CDR3: TGCGCCAGCAGCTTTCAGGGTGCCCTGTTCTTC. It codes for CASSFQGALFF.

This clonotype was seen only a few times. The J gene is TRBJ2-3, the V gene TRBV19, with 8 positions matching TRBD2. The CDR3 totals 16 residues. Per germline, CDR1 LNHDA and CDR2 SQIVND (reference sequence). V was clipped by 1 base and J by 1 base; unmatched bases: 4. The CDR3 sequence is CASSIVGAGGTDTQYF. The CDR3 DNA is TGTGCCAGTAGTATAGTGGGAGCGGGGGGCACAGATACGCAGTATTTT.

This clonotype was counted at least ten times. This chain's CDR3 is CASSLRRSTDTQYF. The CDR3 bases are TGTGCCAGCAGTCTACGCAGAAGCACAGATACGCAGTATTTT. V usage is TRBV6-5 and J usage is TRBJ2-3; D gene ambiguous. Germline V gene sequence: CDR1 MNHEY, CDR2 SVGAGI. This CDR3 contains 14 residues. Trimming stripped 5 bases from V and 0 bases from J, with 9 bases between.

This clonotype was found many times. The chain is built from TRBV7-9 and TRBJ2-7; D is ambiguous. The CDR3 has 13 residues. CDR1 is SEHNR and CDR2 is FQNEAQ in the germline V gene (reference sequence). V lost 5 bases and J lost 7, with 15 bases in between. The CDR3 region is CASSQLDALEQYF. DNA for the CDR3: TGTGCCAGCAGCCAACTGGATGCTCTTGAGCAGTACTTC.

This clonotype was found many times. V gene TRBV10-3 combines with J gene TRBJ2-7; D may correspond to TRBD1 or TRBD2 (6 bases each). The CDR3 spans 16 residues. CDR1 and CDR2 from the germline V gene are ENHRY and SYGVKD. V lost 0 bases to trimming and J lost 2 bases, with 14 bases between them. The chain's CDR3 is CAISESNGGGPYEQYF. DNA for the CDR3: TGTGCCATCAGTGAGTCGAATGGAGGGGGTCCCTACGAGCAGTACTTC.

Ten or more counts support this clonotype. This chain links TRBV12-3 or TRBV12-4 with TRBJ2-1; D gene ambiguous. With 4 bases removed from V and 6 bases from J, the gap between germline ends came to 16 bases. The CDR3 has 15 residues. In DNA form, the CDR3 reads TGTGCCAGCAGTTCCCGGTTCAGAGGTAGCAATGAGCAGTTCTTC. It is translated as CASSSRFRGSNEQFF.